The sequence of this T cell receptor (beta chain) was determined in a study of blood T cell repertoires in COVID-19. The cohort comprised adults aged about 18 to 90 years residing in some 24 US areas. Assignment of participants to cohorts was predicated upon participant-reported clinical history. In the source study's methods: The authors estimated nucleated cell counts from reference gene primer amplification. Produced via immunoSEQ multiplex PCR; TCRdb's table is partial and in-frame only. The V and J calls and the clone size are those of that table, but D and trimming were determined from the DNA. The profile covers about 270,000 clones, with around 85% appearing a single time and over 7.5% taken by the ten largest. Germline values: CDR1 MNHEY, CDR2 SVGEGT. The CDR3 length is 14 residues. V was trimmed by 6 bases and J by 7 bases, leaving 13 bases between them.

The receptor was derived from a woman aged 50 to 60 with acute COVID-19. The V and J genes are TRBV6-2 or TRBV6-3 and TRBJ1-6; the D is unclear. The sequenced sample was PBMCs or T cells enriched from blood (not recorded which). CDR3 DNA: TGTGCCAGCAGCCCAAATCTGCGGAATTCACCCCTCCACTTT. It specifies CASSPNLRNSPLHF.